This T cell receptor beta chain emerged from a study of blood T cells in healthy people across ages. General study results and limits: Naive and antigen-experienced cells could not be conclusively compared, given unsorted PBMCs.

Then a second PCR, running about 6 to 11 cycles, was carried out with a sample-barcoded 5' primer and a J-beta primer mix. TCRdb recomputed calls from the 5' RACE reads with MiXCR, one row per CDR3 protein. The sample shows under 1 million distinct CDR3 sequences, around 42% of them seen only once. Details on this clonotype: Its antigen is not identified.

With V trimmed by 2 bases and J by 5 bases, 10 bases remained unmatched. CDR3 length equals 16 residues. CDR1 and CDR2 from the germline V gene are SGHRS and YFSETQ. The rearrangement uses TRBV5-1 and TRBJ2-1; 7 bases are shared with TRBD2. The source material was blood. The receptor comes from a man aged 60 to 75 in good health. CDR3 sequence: CASSFETSRGNNEQFF. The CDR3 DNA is TGCGCCAGCAGCTTCGAGACTAGCCGGGGAAACAATGAGCAGTTCTTC.